One sample yielded the 17 T cell receptor beta chains listed below, sequenced in a study of blood T cell repertoires in COVID-19. Libraries were prepared by immunoSEQ multiplex PCR; TCRdb keeps only in-frame clonotypes and omits some of them. The sample carries around 98,000 clones, 70% to 85% recorded once. Sample: peripheral blood. The receptors originated from a woman aged 55-69 years with acute or convalescent COVID-19.

The CDR3 here is CASSSGGLSEKLFF. CDR3 DNA sequence: TGTGCCAGCAGTTCGGGGGGCCTGTCTGAAAAACTGTTTTTT. The chain couples TRBV6-5 to TRBJ1-4; possibly TRBD1 for D (6 bases). The CDR3 runs 14 residues. Trimming stripped 4 bases from V and 7 bases from J, with 13 bases between. Germline V gene data show CDR1 as MNHEY and CDR2 as SVGAGI.

V is TRBV27 and J is TRBJ1-2, with D hard to call. Germline V gives CDR1 MNHEY, CDR2 SMNVEV (reference sequence). The V and J ends lost 5 bases and 7 bases respectively, with 14 bases between them. The CDR3 has 13 amino acids. The CDR3 DNA sequence: TGTGCCAGCAGTCCCCACGGTAGTCTTGGCTACACCTTC. Its translation is CASSPHGSLGYTF.

The V call is TRBV19, the J call TRBJ1-4; possible D gene TRBD1, 5 bases. Deletions cut 1 base from V and 7 bases from J, with 7 bases between. The CDR3 contains 13 residues. The germline gives CDR1 LNHDA, CDR2 SQIVND (reference sequence). The CDR3, as DNA: TGTGCCAGTAGTATAGGGCAGGGTGAAAAACTGTTTTTT. Translated: CASSIGQGEKLFF.

This clone was recorded only once. The V and J genes are TRBV7-9 and TRBJ2-5, with D perhaps TRBD2 (7 bases). Looked up from germline, CDR1 is SEHNR and CDR2 is FQNEAQ (reference sequence). The CDR3 extends over 14 amino acids. Between the trimmed V and J ends, which lost 1 base and 5 bases, there was a span of 11 bases. CDR3 sequence reads: CASSLVGGRETQYF. Here the CDR3 DNA reads TGTGCCAGCAGCTTAGTGGGGGGGCGCGAGACCCAGTACTTC.

In this sample, this clone turned up a few times. The chain couples TRBV5-4 to TRBJ1-3; D unclear. V shed 4 bases and J shed 4 bases, with 6 bases lying between them. The CDR3 covers 12 residues. Germline lookup yields CDR1 SGHNT and CDR2 YYREEE (reference sequence). The DNA of the CDR3 is TGTGCCAGCAGCGGGCCCGGAAACACCATATATTTT. Translation: CASSGPGNTIYF. The full variable domain, completed using reference TRBV5-4 and TRBJ1-3, is ETGVTQSPTHLIKTRGQQVTLRCSSQSGHNTVSWYQQALGQGPQFIFQYYREEENGRGNFPPRFSGLQFPNYSSELNVNALELDDSALYLCASSGPGNTIYFGEGSWLTVV.

This chain connects TRBV30 to TRBJ1-5, with 7 bases aligning to TRBD1. The V gene end was trimmed by 1 base and the J gene end by 6 bases; junction bases not matched to a gene: 3. Germline V lookup: CDR1 GTSNPN, CDR2 SVGIG (reference sequence). CDR3 size: 13 residues. CDR3 residues: CAWSGQGIQPQHF. CDR3 nucleotide sequence: TGTGCCTGGAGTGGACAGGGTATTCAGCCCCAGCATTTT.

The V call is TRBV29-1, the J call TRBJ1-1; 8 bases agree with TRBD1. Germline CDR1 and CDR2: SQVTM and ANQGSEA. V gave up 4 bases and J gave up 1 base; unmatched junction bases: 5. CDR3 length: 14 residues. In DNA form, the CDR3 reads TGCAGCGTTGCGCCACAGGGGGGGAACACTGAAGCTTTCTTT. It yields the protein CSVAPQGGNTEAFF.

This chain uses TRBV5-1 with TRBJ1-1, with D maybe TRBD1 (5 bases). The CDR3 consists of 14 residues. Germline CDR1 is SGHRS and CDR2 is YFSETQ. V lost 7 bases, J lost 1 base, and 14 bases lay in between. The CDR3 here is CASGLSTGNTEAFF. CDR3 DNA: TGCGCCAGCGGACTATCTACAGGGAACACTGAAGCTTTCTTT. Together with reference TRBV5-1 and TRBJ1-1, the CDR3 gives the full variable domain: KAGVTQTPRYLIKTRGQQVTLSCSPISGHRSVSWYQQTPGQGLQFLFEYFSETQRNKGNFPGRFSGRQFSNSRSEMNVSTLELGDSALYLCASGLSTGNTEAFFGQGTRLTVV.

The gene calls are TRBV7-2 and TRBJ1-1; D not resolved. Germline CDR1 SGHTA, CDR2 FQGNSA. V was cut by 5 bases and J by 8 bases, with 12 bases left in between. The CDR3 has 12 amino acids. The CDR3 DNA follows: TGTGCCAGCAGCGCCCGGAGCGACGAAGCTTTCTTT. Its translation is CASSARSDEAFF.

The chain is built from TRBV29-1 and TRBJ2-1; a possible D gene is TRBD1 (5 bases). In germline, CDR1 is SQVTM, CDR2 ANQGSEA. V lost 5 bases and J 5 bases, leaving 7 bases between the germline ends. The CDR3 has 11 amino acids. The CDR3 loop is CSVKQDNEQFF. In DNA form, the CDR3 reads TGCAGCGTTAAACAGGACAATGAGCAGTTCTTC.

The V gene is TRBV7-2, the J gene TRBJ2-3, with 11 nucleotides matching TRBD2. Trimming at V came to 4 bases and at J to 2 bases, leaving 5 bases not matched to a gene. The CDR3 is made up of 16 amino acids. Germline-derived CDR1 and CDR2 are SGHTA and FQGNSA. DNA for the CDR3: TGTGCCAGCAGCTCACTAGCGGGGGAAGCCACAGATACGCAGTATTTT. Translation gives CASSSLAGEATDTQYF.

J is TRBJ1-1 and V is TRBV7-9, with TRBD1 as a possible D gene (6 bases). CDR1 SEHNR and CDR2 FQNEAQ come from the germline V gene (reference sequence). The CDR3 extends over 16 amino acids. V was shortened by 5 bases and J by 5 bases, with 21 bases between the two germline ends. The CDR3 loop is CASSPTRGGGDTEAFF. The CDR3 DNA reads as TGTGCCAGCAGCCCAACCCGGGGGGGCGGGGATACTGAAGCTTTCTTT. The whole variable domain, filled in from reference TRBV7-9 and TRBJ1-1, reads DTGVSQNPRHKITKRGQNVTFRCDPISEHNRLYWYRQTLGQGPEFLTYFQNEAQLEKSRLLSDRFSAERPKGSFSTLEIQRTEQGDSAMYLCASSPTRGGGDTEAFFGQGTRLTVV.

The V and J genes are TRBV3-1 (or the pseudogene TRBV3-2) and TRBJ2-7; TRBD1 aligns across 9 bases. The CDR3 consists of 16 residues. The ends lost 3 bases at V and 5 bases at J; junction bases unmatched: 11. Germline CDR1 and CDR2: LGHDT and YNNKEL (reference sequence). As DNA, the CDR3 is TGTGCCAGCAGCCAGTCCCCCGCGGACAGGGGCCACGAGCAGTACTTC. As protein: CASSQSPADRGHEQYF.

The genes are TRBV15 and TRBJ2-3, with 10 nucleotides matching TRBD2. CDR3 length: 17 residues. The germline gives CDR1 LNHNV, CDR2 YYDKDF (reference sequence). Trimming took 3 bases from V and 2 from J; bases not matched to a gene: 8. As DNA, the CDR3 is TGTGCCACCAGCAGTCCACTAGCGGGGCACTACACAGATACGCAGTATTTT. Encoded protein: CATSSPLAGHYTDTQYF.

The chain has TRBV6-5 and TRBJ1-1; maybe TRBD1 (6 bases). Germline V gene data show CDR1 as MNHEY and CDR2 as SVGAGI. V was pared by 9 bases and J by 1 base, with 12 bases between. The CDR3 runs 13 residues. The CDR3 spells CASYRVGNTEAFF. The CDR3 nucleotides read TGTGCCAGTTACAGGGTGGGGAACACTGAAGCTTTCTTT.

CDR3 sequence reads: CASSGPELRYGYTF. The CDR3 region has the DNA TGTGCCAGCAGCGGCCCTGAGTTGCGCTATGGCTACACCTTC. This rearrangement joins TRBV9 to TRBJ1-2; D gene ambiguous. Germline CDR1 and CDR2: SGDLS and YYNGEE. The V gene lost 3 bases and the J gene lost 4 bases, with 13 bases spanning the gap. This CDR3 comprises 14 residues. Full variable domain (missing parts from reference TRBV9 and TRBJ1-2): DSGVTQTPKHLITATGQRVTLRCSPRSGDLSVYWYQQSLDQGLQFLIQYYNGEERAKGNILERFSAQQFPDLHSELNLSSLELGDSALYFCASSGPELRYGYTFGSGTRLTVV.

The genes are TRBV30 and TRBJ2-3, with TRBD1 identical over 7 bases. In germline, CDR1 is GTSNPN, CDR2 SVGIG (reference sequence). The CDR3 consists of 15 residues. The J segment lost 3 bases and the V segment lost 0 bases, leaving 6 bases of the junction unmatched. DNA of the CDR3: TGTGCCTGGAGTGTAGGCAGGGGGACAACAGATACGCAGTATTTT. Its protein is CAWSVGRGTTDTQYF.